These T cell receptor beta chains were read from a single sample in a study of beta chain features in type 1 diabetes. Libraries were prepared by immunoSEQ multiplex PCR; TCRdb keeps only in-frame clonotypes and omits some of them. The sample yields hundreds of thousands of clones, about 16% seen once. Sequencing input: naive CD4+ T cells from blood. These receptors all come from a man in his late teens or twenties in good health. The conserved cysteine and the conserved F or W are not part of the CDR3 here. D genes are given only for firm matches.

>TRBV4-1|TRBJ2-4|NA
ASSQDSKNIQY
>TRBV12-5|TRBJ2-6|TRBD2
ASGLSGTLGGTNVLT
>TRBV21-1|TRBJ2-3|NA
ASSKVLRWDLGTDTQY
>TRBV5-1|TRBJ2-1|TRBD1
ASSSGQFYNEQF
>TRBV28|TRBJ1-5|NA
ASKNGPGQPQH
>TRBV9|TRBJ2-1|TRBD1
ASSKRQGFSDEQF
>TRBV29-1|TRBJ2-1|TRBD2
SVEVLAGRDNEQF
>TRBV29-1|TRBJ1-4|NA
SVDTGLNEKLF
>TRBV4-1|TRBJ2-2|TRBD1
ASSQGQGARSGELF
>TRBV18|TRBJ2-1|TRBD1
ASSRDRVNEQF
>TRBV9|TRBJ1-2|TRBD1
ASSATRAPLPGQGIYGYT
>TRBV18|TRBJ2-3|NA
ASSPMTDTQY
>TRBV19|TRBJ2-7|NA
ASSSSGLSPYEQY
>TRBV6-5|TRBJ2-1|TRBD1
ASSWEPGQGNRGQF
>TRBV19|TRBJ2-7|NA
ASSGVNEQY
>TRBV6-1|TRBJ1-2|NA
ASSEVAATYGYT